This record concerns one T cell receptor beta chain sequence. As yet, its antigen is unknown. Assay: immunoSEQ multiplex PCR; the TCRdb copy retains only in-frame clones and omits some. Of some 41,000 clones listed, around 85% are singletons. The sample belongs to a study of immune evolution from preneoplasia to lung adenocarcinoma. The study, taken as a whole, reports: Top clone share appeared to fall from AAH through AIS, MIA, adenocarcinoma.

CDR1 LNHDA and CDR2 SQIVND come from the germline V gene (reference sequence). This CDR3 region has 15 residues. V lost 5 bases, J lost 3 bases, and 14 bases lay in between. The clonotype originates from a person in their sixties or seventies with lung adenocarcinoma. J is TRBJ1-5 and V is TRBV19, with D possibly TRBD1 on 5 matching bases. What was sequenced was FFPE invasive lung adenocarcinoma tissue. CDR3 sequence: CASSYTGGFNQPQHF. The CDR3 nucleotides are TGTGCCAGTAGTTACACGGGGGGATTCAATCAGCCCCAGCATTTT. The full variable domain, in which reference TRBV19 and TRBJ1-5 provide the parts outside the CDR3, is DGGITQSPKYLFRKEGQNVTLSCEQNLNHDAMYWYRQDPGQGLRLIYYSQIVNDFQKGDIAEGYSVSREKKESFPLTVTSAQKNPTAFYLCASSYTGGFNQPQHFGDGTRLSIL.